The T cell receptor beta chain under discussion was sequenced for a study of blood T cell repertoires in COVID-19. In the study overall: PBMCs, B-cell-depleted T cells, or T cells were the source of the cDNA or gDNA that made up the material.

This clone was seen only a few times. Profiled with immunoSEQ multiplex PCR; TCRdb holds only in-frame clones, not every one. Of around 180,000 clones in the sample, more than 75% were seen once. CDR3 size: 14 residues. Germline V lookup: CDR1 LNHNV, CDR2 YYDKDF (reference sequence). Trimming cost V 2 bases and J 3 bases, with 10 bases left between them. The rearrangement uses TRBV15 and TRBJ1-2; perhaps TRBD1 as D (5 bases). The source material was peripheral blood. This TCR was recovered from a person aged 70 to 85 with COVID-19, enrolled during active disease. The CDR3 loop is CATSRQDSHYGYTF. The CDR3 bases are TGTGCCACCAGCAGACAAGACAGCCACTATGGCTACACCTTC.